This entry concerns a single T cell receptor beta chain. The data derive from a study of graft-versus-host responses after intestinal transplantation. In germline, CDR1 is SGHVS, CDR2 FQNEAQ. The CDR3 has 13 amino acids. The junction had 4 bases not matched to a gene; V was cut back by 0 bases and J by 10 bases. Clones were sequenced by immunoSEQ multiplex PCR, and TCRdb holds only the in-frame ones, with some missing. The sample has 12,000 to 15,000 clones, more than 30% seen once; the top ten hold over 12%. The study plated some 200,000 CFSE-labeled responders with some 200,000 irradiated, violet-dye-labeled stimulators.

The rearrangement uses TRBV7-8 and TRBJ2-5; 8 bases agree with TRBD1. Here the sequenced sample was alloreactive CD8+ T cells from a mixed lymphocyte reaction culture, taken before intestinal transplant. Specified subset: CFSE-low proliferating T cells sorted from roughly six-day pre-transplant mixed lymphocyte reaction (GvH or HvG direction). The sequence was collected from a human patient who received an intestinal transplant. For the CDR3, the DNA is TGTGCCAGCAGCTTAGCGCCAGGGGGCTTCCAGTACTTC. It yields the protein CASSLAPGGFQYF.